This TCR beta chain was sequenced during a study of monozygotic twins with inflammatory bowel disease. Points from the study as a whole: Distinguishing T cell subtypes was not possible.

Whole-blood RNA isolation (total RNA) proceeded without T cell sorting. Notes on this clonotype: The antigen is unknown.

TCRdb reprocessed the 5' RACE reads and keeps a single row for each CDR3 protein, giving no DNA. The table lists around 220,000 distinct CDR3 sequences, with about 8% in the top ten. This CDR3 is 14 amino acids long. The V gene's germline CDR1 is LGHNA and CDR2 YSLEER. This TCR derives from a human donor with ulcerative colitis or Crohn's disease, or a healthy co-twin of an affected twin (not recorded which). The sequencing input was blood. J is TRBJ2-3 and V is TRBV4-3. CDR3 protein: CASSPYRGGDTQYF.